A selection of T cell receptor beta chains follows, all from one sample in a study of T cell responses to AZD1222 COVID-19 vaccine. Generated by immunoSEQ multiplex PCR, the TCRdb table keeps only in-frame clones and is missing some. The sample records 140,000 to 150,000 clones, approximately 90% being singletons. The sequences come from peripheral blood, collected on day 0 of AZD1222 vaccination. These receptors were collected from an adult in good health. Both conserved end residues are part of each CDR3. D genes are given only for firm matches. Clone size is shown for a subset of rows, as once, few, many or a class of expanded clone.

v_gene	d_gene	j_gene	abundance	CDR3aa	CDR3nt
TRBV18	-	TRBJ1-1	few	CASSPSVRGNTEAFF	TGTGCCAGCTCACCCTCGGTCAGGGGGAACACTGAAGCTTTCTTT
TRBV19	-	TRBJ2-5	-	CASSTTGLQETQYF	TGTGCCAGTAGTACGACAGGTTTACAAGAGACCCAGTACTTC
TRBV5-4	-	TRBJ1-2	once	CASSLQGPGGYTF	TGTGCCAGCAGCCTTCAGGGGCCTGGGGGCTACACCTTC
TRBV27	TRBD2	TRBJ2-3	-	CASRHSGRTDTQYF	TGTGCCAGCAGGCATAGCGGGCGCACAGATACGCAGTATTTT
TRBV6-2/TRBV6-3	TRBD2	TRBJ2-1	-	CASSPLLGTSGRFNEQFF	TGTGCCAGCAGCCCGCTATTAGGGACTAGCGGGAGGTTCAATGAGCAGTTCTTC
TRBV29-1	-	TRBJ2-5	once	CSVAGTPFQETQYF	TGCAGCGTCGCAGGGACACCCTTTCAAGAGACCCAGTACTTC
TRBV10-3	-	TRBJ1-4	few	CAISDNKGPTTNEKLFF	TGTGCCATCAGTGATAACAAAGGGCCGACAACTAATGAAAAACTGTTTTTT
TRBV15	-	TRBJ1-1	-	CATSRGQLFEAFF	TGTGCCACCAGCAGAGGACAGCTTTTTGAGGCTTTCTTT
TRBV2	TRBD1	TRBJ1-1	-	CASSGDRVRKAFF	TGTGCCAGCAGCGGGGACAGGGTACGGAAAGCTTTCTTT
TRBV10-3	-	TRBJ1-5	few	CAIITLKGQENQPQHF	TGTGCCATCATAACCCTAAAAGGGCAGGAAAATCAGCCCCAGCATTTT
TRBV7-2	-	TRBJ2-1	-	CASSLAYGAYNEQFF	TGTGCCAGCAGCTTAGCGTATGGGGCCTACAATGAGCAGTTCTTC
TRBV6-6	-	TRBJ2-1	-	CASSPRSGGHEQFF	TGTGCCAGCAGTCCCCGGTCCGGTGGGCATGAGCAGTTCTTC
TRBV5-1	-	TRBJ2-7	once	CASSAGTPLSSYEQYF	TGCGCCAGCAGCGCCGGGACCCCCCTAAGCTCCTACGAGCAGTACTTC
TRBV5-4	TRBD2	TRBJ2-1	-	CASSLMASGNEQFF	TGTGCCAGCAGCTTGATGGCTAGCGGAAATGAGCAGTTCTTC
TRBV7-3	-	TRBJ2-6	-	CASSLLGGANVLTF	TGTGCCAGCAGCTTACTTGGTGGGGCCAACGTCCTGACTTTC
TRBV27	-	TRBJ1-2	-	CASSPRGSGYTF	TGTGCCAGCAGTCCCCGGGGTTCGGGCTACACCTTC
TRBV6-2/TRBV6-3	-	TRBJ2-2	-	CASSYSFRGGLNTGELFF	TGTGCCAGCAGTTACTCGTTCCGGGGAGGTCTTAACACCGGGGAGCTGTTTTTT
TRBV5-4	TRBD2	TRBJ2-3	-	CASSATKFSGSGSDTQYF	TGTGCCAGCAGCGCCACGAAATTTAGCGGGAGCGGGTCAGATACGCAGTATTTT
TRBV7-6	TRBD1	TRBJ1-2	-	CASSLEGQGRSNYGYTF	TGTGCCAGCAGCTTAGAGGGACAGGGGAGGTCTAACTATGGCTACACCTTC
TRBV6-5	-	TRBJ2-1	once	CASSRPGYWNEQFF	TGTGCCAGCAGTCGCCCGGGGTACTGGAATGAGCAGTTCTTC
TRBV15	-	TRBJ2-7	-	CATSRDYAYEQYF	TGTGCCACCAGCAGAGATTACGCCTACGAGCAGTACTTC
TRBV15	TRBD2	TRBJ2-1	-	CATRTAGVSHEQFF	TGTGCCACCAGGACAGCGGGAGTTTCCCATGAGCAGTTCTTC
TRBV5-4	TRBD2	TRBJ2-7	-	CASSSNRPPSGPYEQYF	TGTGCCAGCAGCTCCAACCGACCACCTAGCGGCCCCTACGAGCAGTACTTC
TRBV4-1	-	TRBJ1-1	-	CASSQEKGSPEPNTEAFF	TGCGCCAGCAGCCAAGAAAAGGGCAGCCCCGAACCAAACACTGAAGCTTTCTTT
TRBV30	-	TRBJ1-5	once	CAWSAVGSGIYSNQPQHF	TGTGCCTGGAGTGCCGTGGGGAGTGGGATATATAGCAATCAGCCCCAGCATTTT
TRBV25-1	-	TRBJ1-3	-	CASGTYGNTIYF	TGTGCCAGCGGAACCTATGGAAACACCATATATTTT
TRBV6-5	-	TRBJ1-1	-	CVAEQGFNTEAFF	TGTGTTGCTGAACAGGGCTTCAACACTGAAGCTTTCTTT
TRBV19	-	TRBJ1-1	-	CASSIGWGALEAFF	TGTGCCAGTAGTATAGGGTGGGGGGCGCTTGAAGCTTTCTTT
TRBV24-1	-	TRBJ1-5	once	CATSDLPRGHQPQHF	TGTGCCACCAGTGATTTGCCCAGGGGCCACCAGCCCCAGCATTTT
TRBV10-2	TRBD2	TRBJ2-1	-	CASRVSGTSGNEQFF	TGCGCCAGCAGGGTCTCCGGGACTAGCGGGAATGAGCAGTTCTTC
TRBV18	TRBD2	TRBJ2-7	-	CASSLAGGYEQYF	TGTGCCAGCTCACTAGCGGGAGGGTACGAGCAGTACTTC
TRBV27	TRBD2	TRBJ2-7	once	CASTNFLTSGTLSYEQYF	TGTGCCAGCACTAACTTCCTGACTAGCGGAACCCTTTCCTACGAGCAGTACTTC
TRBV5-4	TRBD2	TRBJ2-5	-	CASSVLAGGETQYF	TGTGCCAGCAGCGTCCTAGCGGGCGGGGAGACCCAGTACTTC
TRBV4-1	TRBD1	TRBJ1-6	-	CASSQPGGVRNSPLHF	TGCGCCAGCAGCCAACCAGGGGGAGTGAGGAATTCACCCCTCCACTTT
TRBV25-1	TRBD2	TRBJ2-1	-	CASSRTPGGDNEQFF	TGTGCCAGCAGCCGGACTCCGGGGGGGGACAATGAGCAGTTCTTC
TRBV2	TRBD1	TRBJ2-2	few	CASMGTGNTGELFF	TGTGCCAGCATGGGGACAGGGAACACCGGGGAGCTGTTTTTT
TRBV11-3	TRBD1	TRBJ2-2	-	CASSFRTGATGELFF	TGTGCCAGCAGCTTCCGGACAGGAGCCACCGGGGAGCTGTTTTTT
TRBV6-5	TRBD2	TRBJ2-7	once	CASSLNRLAGDEQYF	TGTGCCAGCAGTCTTAACCGACTAGCGGGAGACGAGCAGTACTTC